The 14 T cell receptor beta chains given below trace back to one sample, sequenced in a study of identical twins. One entry per CDR3 protein, called by TCRdb with MiXCR from the 5' RACE reads. The sample has about 220,000 distinct CDR3 sequences; roughly 9.4% are singletons. Sequencing was done on a sample of memory (CD45RO+) T cells sorted from blood. Every receptor here comes from a woman between 18 and 30 years old in good health.

A note on this clonotype: One end of the junction is discordant with germline, which a read error may explain. The CDR3 DNA reads as TGCTGTGCTAGATGGGGTGGAGGACTAGCGGGAGGGGGTAGCACAGATACGCAGTATTTT. Encoded protein: CCARWGGGLAGGGSTDTQYF. The gene calls are TRBV20-1 and TRBJ2-3; TRBD2 matches at 15 bases. This CDR3 has 20 residues. CDR1 and CDR2 (germline): DFQATT, SNEGSKA (reference sequence).

This clonotype occurred many times. This rearrangement joins TRBV7-2 to TRBJ2-3; 9 positions match TRBD2. The CDR3 runs 18 residues. V dropped 1 base and J dropped 0; count of bases not matched to a gene: 8. Germline V CDR1 and CDR2: SGHTA, FQGNSA. CDR3 nucleotide sequence: TGTGCCAGCAGCTTAGGGCTAGCGGGGAGATCTAGCACAGATACGCAGTATTTT. Its protein product is CASSLGLAGRSSTDTQYF.

The chain combines TRBV10-1 with TRBJ2-3; no reliable D call. Germline values: CDR1 WNHNN, CDR2 SYGVQD (reference sequence). V was pared by 6 bases and J by 2 bases, with 6 bases between. The CDR3 covers 12 residues. The CDR3: CASSATTDTQYF. The CDR3 DNA sequence: TGCGCCAGCAGCGCAACCACAGATACGCAGTATTTT.

In its sample, this clonotype was seen a few times. The chain combines TRBV20-1 with TRBJ2-3; TRBD2 matches 8 bases. This CDR3 is 14 amino acids long. Germline V lookup: CDR1 DFQATT, CDR2 SNEGSKA (reference sequence). V lost 4 bases, J lost 4 bases, and 7 bases stayed unmatched. The DNA of the CDR3 is TGCAGTGCTAACAATCCCGGGAGGGCAGATACGCAGTATTTT. It translates to CSANNPGRADTQYF.

This clonotype occurred a few times. The J gene is TRBJ2-1, the V gene TRBV20-1, with a tentative D call TRBD1 (6 bases). The germline gives CDR1 DFQATT, CDR2 SNEGSKA (reference sequence). The ends were cut back, 4 bases at V and 6 bases at J, with 16 bases in the middle. This CDR3 is built from 14 residues. CDR3 in amino acids: CSAMGQEGRNEQFF. The CDR3 DNA follows: TGCAGTGCTATGGGACAAGAAGGTCGCAATGAGCAGTTCTTC.

This chain connects TRBV5-6 to TRBJ2-3, with D possibly TRBD1 on 6 matching bases. The germline V gene has CDR1 SGHDT and CDR2 YYEEEE. The CDR3 spans 18 residues. The ends were cut back, 0 bases at V and 4 bases at J, with 21 bases in the middle. The CDR3 protein is CASSLVWGQRSRADTQYF. CDR3 DNA: TGTGCCAGCAGCTTGGTTTGGGGACAACGATCACGCGCAGATACGCAGTATTTT.

The V gene is TRBV6-5, the J gene TRBJ1-1, with D possibly TRBD1 on 5 matching bases. CDR3 length: 15 residues. V lost 2 bases to trimming and J lost 2 bases, with 12 bases between them. The germline CDR1 and CDR2 sequences are MNHEY and SVGAGI. The DNA of the CDR3 is TGTGCCAGCAGTTACGGGGGTTTGAAAAACACTGAAGCTTTCTTT. Protein product: CASSYGGLKNTEAFF.

Only a few counts were recorded for this clonotype. The V and J genes are TRBV7-3 and TRBJ2-3; 7 bases map to TRBD2. Germline V gene lookup returns CDR1 SGHTA and CDR2 FQGTGA. The CDR3 extends over 17 amino acids. With 1 base clipped from V and 5 bases from J, the junction kept 12 bases outside the gene matches. CDR3 loop: CASSLIRPSGLGDTQYF. The CDR3 DNA follows: TGTGCCAGCAGCTTAATCCGTCCTAGCGGCCTAGGAGATACGCAGTATTTT.

The chain links TRBV4-3 to TRBJ2-3; TRBD1 might be the D (6 bases). Germline lookup yields CDR1 LGHNA and CDR2 YSLEER. V was clipped by 6 bases and J by 11 bases, with 12 bases between them. This CDR3 is built from 11 residues. The CDR3 here is CASRGVQGQYF. Written as DNA, the CDR3 is TGCGCCAGCAGGGGGGTACAGGGGCAGTATTTT.

The chain is built from TRBV20-1 and TRBJ2-3; 10 bases match TRBD1. This CDR3 spans 13 amino acids. J was trimmed by 7 bases and V by 6 bases; bases with no gene match: 7. Looked up from germline, CDR1 is DFQATT and CDR2 is SNEGSKA (reference sequence). The DNA of the CDR3 is TGCAGTGCCGTTGACAGGGGGCAATATACGCAGTATTTT. Amino acids: CSAVDRGQYTQYF.

This clonotype has more than one count but fewer than ten. The genes are TRBV5-6 and TRBJ1-2; no clear D gene. Trimming removed 7 bases at V and 2 bases at J, with 15 bases between. This CDR3 is 14 amino acids long. The germline V gene has CDR1 SGHDT and CDR2 YYEEEE. The DNA of the CDR3 is TGTGCCAGCTTACACCCCGGTGGGAACTATGGCTACACCTTC. Its translation: CASLHPGGNYGYTF.

The chain joins TRBV12-3 or TRBV12-4 to TRBJ2-2; D remains ambiguous. V was pared by 1 base and J by 5 bases, with 8 bases between. The CDR3 contains 14 residues. The DNA of the CDR3 is TGTGCCAGCAGTTTAGTGCTAGAAACCGGGGAGCTGTTTTTT. As protein: CASSLVLETGELFF.

This chain uses TRBV6-1 with TRBJ2-5, with 11 bases that match TRBD2. The V and J ends lost 0 bases and 5 bases, in that order; junction bases with no gene match: 5. The CDR3 consists of 16 residues. Germline assignment: CDR1 MNHNS and CDR2 SASEGT. Here the CDR3 reads CASSEASGGVLETQYF. The CDR3 bases are TGTGCCAGCAGTGAAGCTAGCGGGGGGGTTCTGGAGACCCAGTACTTC.

Only a few counts were recorded for this clonotype. The chain recombines TRBV5-1 with TRBJ2-3, with unresolved D. Trimming cost V 5 bases and J 4 bases, with 17 bases left between them. Germline V lookup: CDR1 SGHRS, CDR2 YFSETQ. CDR3 size: 15 residues. The CDR3 here is CASRLILGGPDTQYF. CDR3 coding DNA: TGCGCCAGCAGATTAATCCTAGGTGGGCCAGATACGCAGTATTTT.